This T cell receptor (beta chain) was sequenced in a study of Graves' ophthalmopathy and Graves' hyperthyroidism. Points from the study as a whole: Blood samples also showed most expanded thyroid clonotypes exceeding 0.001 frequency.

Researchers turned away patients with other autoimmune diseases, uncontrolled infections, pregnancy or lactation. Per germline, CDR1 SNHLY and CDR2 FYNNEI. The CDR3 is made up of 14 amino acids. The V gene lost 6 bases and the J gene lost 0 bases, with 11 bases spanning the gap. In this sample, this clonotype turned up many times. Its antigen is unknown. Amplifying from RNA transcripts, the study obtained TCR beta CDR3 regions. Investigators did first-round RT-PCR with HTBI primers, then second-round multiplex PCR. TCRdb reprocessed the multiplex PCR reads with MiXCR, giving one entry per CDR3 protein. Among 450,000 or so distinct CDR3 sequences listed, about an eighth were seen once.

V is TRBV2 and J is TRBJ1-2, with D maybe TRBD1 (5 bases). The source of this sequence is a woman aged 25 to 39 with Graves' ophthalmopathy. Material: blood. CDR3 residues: CASSPKGSNYGYTF. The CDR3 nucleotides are TGTGCCAGCAGCCCTAAGGGGTCTAACTATGGCTACACCTTC.